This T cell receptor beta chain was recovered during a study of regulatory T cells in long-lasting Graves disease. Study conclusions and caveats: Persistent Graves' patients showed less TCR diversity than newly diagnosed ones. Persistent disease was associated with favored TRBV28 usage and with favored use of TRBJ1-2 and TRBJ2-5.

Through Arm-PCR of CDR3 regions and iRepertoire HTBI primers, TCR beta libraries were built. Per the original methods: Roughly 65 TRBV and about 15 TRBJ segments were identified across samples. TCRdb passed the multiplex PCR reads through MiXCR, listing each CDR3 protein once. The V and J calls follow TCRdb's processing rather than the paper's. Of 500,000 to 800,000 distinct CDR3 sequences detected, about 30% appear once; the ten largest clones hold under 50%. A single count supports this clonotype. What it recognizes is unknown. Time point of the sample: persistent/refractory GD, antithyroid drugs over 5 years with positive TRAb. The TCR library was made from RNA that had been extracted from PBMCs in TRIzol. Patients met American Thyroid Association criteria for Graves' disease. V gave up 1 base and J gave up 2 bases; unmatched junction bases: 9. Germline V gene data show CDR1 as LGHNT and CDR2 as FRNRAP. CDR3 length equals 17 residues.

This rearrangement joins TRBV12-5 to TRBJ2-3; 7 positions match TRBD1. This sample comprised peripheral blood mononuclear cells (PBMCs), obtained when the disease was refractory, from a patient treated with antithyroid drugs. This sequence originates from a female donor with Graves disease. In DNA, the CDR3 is TGTGCTAGTGGTTTGGGCACGCGACAGGGCCCCACAGATACGCAGTATTTT. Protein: CASGLGTRQGPTDTQYF.